The 7 T cell receptor beta chains listed next were all sequenced from one sample in a study of blood T cell repertoires in COVID-19. The data were produced by immunoSEQ multiplex PCR, yet TCRdb's version contains in-frame clones alone and is incomplete. The data hold around 240,000 clones, with more than 75% observed a single time. Source material: peripheral blood. These TCRs come from a man aged 35 to 55 with acute or convalescent COVID-19.

This clone has just a few counts. The chain has TRBV6-6 and TRBJ1-4, with D tentatively TRBD1 (5 bases). Between the trimmed V and J ends, which lost 8 bases and 0 bases, there was a span of 28 bases. The CDR3 totals 20 residues. Per the germline V gene, CDR1 is MNHNY and CDR2 is SVGAGI (reference sequence). As DNA, the CDR3 is TGTGCCAGCCGCTCCGGGGGGGGGAGTGACTCAGGCTCAACTAATGAAAAACTGTTTTTT. This gives the protein CASRSGGGSDSGSTNEKLFF.

The genes are TRBV12-5 and TRBJ1-5, with D perhaps matching TRBD1 (5 bases). Germline V lookup: CDR1 LGHNT, CDR2 FRNRAP. V was trimmed by 4 bases and J by 9 bases, leaving 10 bases between them. The CDR3 is 12 residues long. CDR3 protein: CASGSGNWPQHF. CDR3 bases: TGTGCTAGTGGTTCAGGGAACTGGCCCCAGCATTTT. Full variable domain (outside the CDR3, taken from reference TRBV12-5 and TRBJ1-5): DARVTQTPRHKVTEMGQEVTMRCQPILGHNTVFWYRQTMMQGLELLAYFRNRAPLDDSGMPKDRFSAEMPDATLATLKIQPSEPRDSAVYFCASGSGNWPQHFGDGTRLSIL.

In DNA, the CDR3 is TGTGCCAGTAGTATGGCAGGGGCTGTCACTGAAGCTTTCTTT. This gives the protein CASSMAGAVTEAFF. V gene TRBV19 combines with J gene TRBJ1-1; the D gene is possibly TRBD1 (6 bases). V was clipped by 3 bases and J by 4 bases, with 12 bases between them. The CDR3 sequence is 14 residues long. Germline V gene data show CDR1 as LNHDA and CDR2 as SQIVND (reference sequence). Full variable domain (missing parts from reference TRBV19 and TRBJ1-1): DGGITQSPKYLFRKEGQNVTLSCEQNLNHDAMYWYRQDPGQGLRLIYYSQIVNDFQKGDIAEGYSVSREKKESFPLTVTSAQKNPTAFYLCASSMAGAVTEAFFGQGTRLTVV.

The chain carries TRBV11-2 and TRBJ1-6, with D uncertain. V was pared by 3 bases and J by 10 bases, with 10 bases between. Germline V CDR1 and CDR2: SGHAT, FQNNGV. CDR3 length: 13 residues. The CDR3 reads CASSLEVRSPLHF. The CDR3 DNA is TGTGCCAGCAGCTTGGAGGTTCGGTCACCCCTCCACTTT.

The genes are TRBV19 and TRBJ2-1; TRBD1 agrees at 9 bases. CDR1 and CDR2 (germline): LNHDA, SQIVND (reference sequence). The CDR3 spans 15 residues. V dropped 4 bases and J dropped 8; count of bases not matched to a gene: 9. Written as DNA, the CDR3 is TGTGCCAGTAGTACCGACAGGGGGGGGGAAGATGAGCAGTTCTTC. Its protein product is CASSTDRGGEDEQFF.

The rearrangement joins TRBV6-6 to TRBJ2-1; TRBD2 is a possible D gene (6 bases). The CDR3 has 13 amino acids. Germline values: CDR1 MNHNY, CDR2 SVGAGI (reference sequence). V dropped 7 bases and J dropped 9 bases, with 16 bases sitting between them. For the CDR3, the DNA is TGTGCCAGCAACCCGGGCCCAGCGGGTGAGCAGTTCTTC. It is translated as CASNPGPAGEQFF.

The gene calls are TRBV5-4 and TRBJ2-1, with TRBD2 as a possible D gene (6 bases). This CDR3 comprises 16 residues. Germline V lookup: CDR1 SGHNT, CDR2 YYREEE (reference sequence). The V end was cut by 2 bases, the J end by 6 bases, with 18 bases between. DNA for the CDR3: TGTGCCAGCAGCTTACAGCCGGGAGTAAGAACCAATGAGCAGTTCTTC. This codes for CASSLQPGVRTNEQFF.